The sample holds a few counts of the clone carrying this T cell receptor (beta chain). The germline gene is not matched at one end of the junction; a read error may be the cause. Sample time point: before trial treatment. In the RACIN dose-escalation trial, donors got nivolumab plus ipilimumab with aspirin, cyclophosphamide and radiotherapy. First-strand cDNA used TRAV- and TRBV-specific primers, covering alpha and beta chains. The TCRs were subjected to amplification over approximately 20 PCR cycles employing a constant-region primer in conjunction with a V-primer adapter. TCRdb analysed the reads with MiXCR anew, one entry per CDR3 protein. Of about 60,000 distinct CDR3 sequences in the sample, about 25% were seen once. The data belong to a study of low-dose radiotherapy and immunotherapy resistance in tumors. The wider study: Patients of Cohort 1 had 0.5 Gy fractions every 2 weeks, which summed to 6.5 Gy. On cycle 1 day 1, patients started four cycles of oral aspirin 300 mg daily.

CDR3 length: 11 residues. The germline gives CDR1 GTSNPN, CDR2 SVGIG (reference sequence). The chain links TRBV30 to TRBJ1-3, with D uncertain. Here the sequenced sample was PBMCs, taken before treatment. This receptor was obtained from a male donor with prostate cancer. CDR3 DNA sequence: TGTCCCTGGAACCCTGGGAACACCATATATTTT. Translation gives CPWNPGNTIYF.